These 23 T cell receptor beta chains originate from one sample sequenced in a study of T cells in Graves' hyperthyroidism and ophthalmopathy. RNA transcripts gave rise to amplified TCR beta CDR3 regions. First-round RT-PCR targeting the TCR CDR3 was performed with the HTBI primer set. TCRdb independently ran MiXCR on the multiplex PCR reads; one entry per CDR3 protein. The sample includes approximately 210,000 distinct CDR3 sequences, more than 15% of them seen just once. Source material: blood. Receptors originate from a man between 45 and 60 years old with Graves' hyperthyroidism.

This clonotype was seen repeatedly, ten times or more. J is TRBJ2-1 and V is TRBV12-3 or TRBV12-4; no firm D call. The V end was cut by 3 bases, the J end by 7 bases, with 13 bases between. This CDR3 has 14 residues. In DNA, the CDR3 is TGTGCCAGCAGTTTCTCGGCTTTCGGTAATGAGCAGTTCTTC. This translates into CASSFSAFGNEQFF.

This clonotype has just a few counts. The CDR3 coding sequence is TGTGCCAGCAGTTTATCTGGACAGGAAGAGACCCAGTACTTC. Translating it yields CASSLSGQEETQYF. The V call is TRBV12-3 or TRBV12-4, the J call TRBJ2-5; 7 bases line up with TRBD1. This CDR3 comprises 14 residues. J lost 3 bases, V lost 2 bases, and 3 bases had no gene match.

V is TRBV7-2 and J is TRBJ2-3; maybe TRBD1 (5 bases). The CDR3 loop spans 15 amino acids. Germline-derived CDR1 and CDR2 are SGHTA and FQGNSA. V lost 4 bases and J lost 5, with 16 bases in between. CDR3 sequence reads: CASSSLRQHGDTQYF. The CDR3 nucleotides read TGTGCCAGCAGCTCGCTGAGACAGCACGGAGATACGCAGTATTTT.

This clonotype has ten or more counts. The chain uses TRBV28 and TRBJ1-6; D not certain. Trimming stripped 1 base from V and 0 bases from J, with 10 bases between. Germline V gene lookup returns CDR1 MDHEN and CDR2 SYDVKM. The CDR3 spans 17 residues. CDR3 DNA: TGTGCCAGCAGTTTATTGGACGCAAGCTCCTATAATTCACCCCTCCACTTT. This codes for CASSLLDASSYNSPLHF.

This clonotype was seen ten or more times. The chain combines TRBV28 with TRBJ1-4; 10 bases align to TRBD1. The V gene's germline CDR1 is MDHEN and CDR2 SYDVKM. V shed 5 bases, J shed 7 bases, and the junction held 13 bases outside the gene matches. The CDR3 sequence is 17 residues long. This CDR3 is CASSRPGTGVRVEKLFF. The CDR3 DNA reads TGTGCCAGCAGTCGTCCCGGGACAGGGGTACGGGTTGAAAAACTGTTTTTT.

This clonotype came up a few times. Sequence at one end of the junction differs from germline and may be a read error. This chain links TRBV11-3 with TRBJ2-1; 13 positions match TRBD2. Per germline, CDR1 SGHNT and CDR2 YENEEA. The CDR3 sequence is 17 residues long. The CDR3 is CASSLDPGLAGNNEQFF. DNA of the CDR3: TGTGCCAGCAGCCTAGATCCGGGACTAGCGGGGAACAATGAGCAGTTCTTC.

Turning to this clonotype: This is likely a read error, given that the CDR3 carries no conserved phenylalanine or tryptophan at its end. This chain joins TRBV19 and TRBJ2-3; 7 bases map to TRBD2. Germline loops: CDR1 LNHDA, CDR2 SQIVND (reference sequence). The CDR3 is 13 residues long. The CDR3 bases are TGTGCCGGTAGTAGCGGGAGCACAGATACGCAGTATCTT. Protein: CAGSSGSTDTQYL.

There are many counts of this clonotype. The chain combines TRBV11-1 with TRBJ1-2; no clear D gene. Trimming took off 5 bases at V and 4 bases at J, with 14 bases between the two ends. The CDR3 covers 14 residues. CDR1 is SGHAT, CDR2 FQDESV, per germline (reference sequence). CDR3 protein: CASSPLLATYGYTF. For the CDR3, the DNA is TGTGCCAGCAGCCCCTTGTTGGCTACCTATGGCTACACCTTC.

The chain uses TRBV3-1 and TRBJ2-2; 9 nucleotides align to TRBD1. V gave up 4 bases and J gave up 3 bases; unmatched junction bases: 3. Germline V gene data show CDR1 as LGHDT and CDR2 as YNNKEL (reference sequence). The CDR3 is 15 residues long. The CDR3 is CASSLTGGDTGELFF. DNA for the CDR3: TGTGCCAGCAGCCTGACAGGGGGAGACACCGGGGAGCTGTTTTTT. Full variable domain (remainder filled in from reference TRBV3-1 and TRBJ2-2): DTAVSQTPKYLVTQMGNDKSIKCEQNLGHDTMYWYKQDSKKFLKIMFSYNNKELIINETVPNRFSPKSPDKAHLNLHINSLELGDSAVYFCASSLTGGDTGELFFGEGSRLTVL.

This clonotype was seen a few times. The chain carries TRBV6-1 and TRBJ2-7; D not resolved. Germline V gene lookup returns CDR1 MNHNS and CDR2 SASEGT. V was trimmed by 3 bases and J by 0 bases, leaving 9 bases between them. This CDR3 comprises 14 residues. CDR3 protein: CASSDTSISYEQYF. CDR3 in DNA: TGTGCCAGCAGTGATACATCCATCTCCTACGAGCAGTACTTC.

This clonotype was observed a few times. Relative to the germline gene, one junction end is altered; a read error may explain this. This sequence joins TRBV7-2 and TRBJ2-7; 8 bases are shared with TRBD1. CDR3 length equals 16 residues. CDR1 is SGHTA, CDR2 FQGNSA, per germline. CDR3 DNA: TGCGCCAGCAGCCAACCCCGGACAGGGACCCACTACGAGCAGTACTTC. It specifies CASSQPRTGTHYEQYF.

This clonotype is labeled medium-sized. This chain joins TRBV5-1 and TRBJ2-1; D ambiguous. V shed 3 bases and J shed 8 bases, with 12 bases lying between them. Germline CDR1 SGHRS, CDR2 YFSETQ. This CDR3 contains 13 residues. DNA for the CDR3: TGCGCCAGCAGCTGGGATCTAAGGGATGAGCAGTTCTTC. Its translation: CASSWDLRDEQFF.

This clonotype has more than one count but fewer than ten. This rearrangement joins TRBV20-1 to TRBJ2-1; D is undetermined. This CDR3 contains 13 residues. Trimming cost V 3 bases and J 3 bases, with 9 bases left between them. CDR1 and CDR2 from the germline V gene are DFQATT and SNEGSKA (reference sequence). The CDR3 DNA sequence: TGCAGTGCTAGTCTTTCTGGCTACAATGAGCAGTTCTTC. The encoded protein is CSASLSGYNEQFF.

This clonotype occurred many times. The genes are TRBV28 and TRBJ2-5, with D possibly being TRBD2 (5 bases). Germline V gene sequence: CDR1 MDHEN, CDR2 SYDVKM. V lost 7 bases to trimming and J lost 2 bases, with 5 bases between them. The CDR3 spans 11 residues. For the CDR3, the DNA is TGTGCCAGCAAGCGGCAAGAGACCCAGTACTTC. Its protein product is CASKRQETQYF.

V is TRBV12-3 or TRBV12-4 and J is TRBJ1-1; TRBD1 is a possible D gene (5 bases). The CDR3 has 14 residues. V gave up 5 bases and J gave up 0 bases, with 10 bases separating them. DNA for the CDR3: TGTGCCAGCAGTACTGTGACAGTGAACACTGAAGCTTTCTTT. Translated: CASSTVTVNTEAFF.

This clonotype was recorded many times. This chain connects TRBV29-1 to TRBJ2-5; 10 positions match TRBD1. CDR1 is SQVTM and CDR2 is ANQGSEA in the germline V gene. CDR3 length: 14 amino acids. With 6 bases clipped from V and 5 bases from J, the junction kept 9 bases outside the gene matches. This CDR3 reads CSVPRQGAWETQYF. The DNA for the CDR3 is TGCAGCGTCCCCAGACAGGGGGCCTGGGAGACCCAGTACTTC.

This clonotype turned up a few times. This chain uses TRBV6-1 with TRBJ1-5; TRBD1 aligns across 10 bases. J gave up 5 bases and V 6 bases, and 4 bases lay outside the gene matches. CDR1 and CDR2 (germline): MNHNS, SASEGT. CDR3 length: 14 amino acids. The CDR3 reads CASRAGQGYQPQHF. Written as DNA, the CDR3 is TGTGCCAGCAGGGCGGGACAGGGGTATCAGCCCCAGCATTTT.

Worth noting for this clonotype: This clone may be a read error of a much larger clone one base away. This rearrangement joins TRBV13 to TRBJ1-2; 8 bases line up with TRBD1. CDR3 size: 14 residues. Per the germline V gene, CDR1 is PRHDT and CDR2 is FYEKMQ (reference sequence). The CDR3 loop is CASSEGTGGYSYTF. For the CDR3, the DNA is TGTGCCAGCAGCGAGGGGACAGGTGGCTATAGCTACACCTTC.

Only one count was recorded for this clonotype. The V gene is TRBV4-1, the J gene TRBJ1-2, with a weak D call TRBD1 (5 bases). Germline V gives CDR1 MGHRA, CDR2 YSYEKL. The CDR3 is made up of 14 amino acids. The germline V and J ends were trimmed by 4 bases and 8 bases, with 17 bases remaining between them. CDR3 bases: TGCGCCAGCAGCCGGTGGGGCGGTGTGAGGGGCTACACCTTC. Protein sequence: CASSRWGGVRGYTF.

V is TRBV12-3 or TRBV12-4 and J is TRBJ2-5; TRBD1 matches 10 bases. With V trimmed by 6 bases and J by 3 bases, 4 bases remained unmatched. CDR3 length: 14 amino acids. CDR3 sequence reads: CASRRQGAEETQYF. The CDR3, as DNA: TGTGCCAGCAGAAGACAGGGGGCCGAAGAGACCCAGTACTTC.

The chain employs TRBV2 and TRBJ1-1; 10 bases fit TRBD1. Germline CDR1 is SNHLY and CDR2 is FYNNEI. This CDR3 is 13 amino acids long. Trimming at V came to 8 bases and at J to 10 bases, leaving 10 bases not matched to a gene. The CDR3 protein is CASGETGGAGAFF. CDR3 bases: TGTGCCAGCGGAGAGACAGGGGGCGCCGGAGCTTTCTTT.

The chain recombines TRBV28 with TRBJ1-3; 9 bases match TRBD1. The CDR3 length is 14 residues. Trimming at V came to 6 bases and at J to 2 bases, leaving 2 bases not matched to a gene. Germline assignment: CDR1 MDHEN and CDR2 SYDVKM. The CDR3 DNA follows: TGTGCCAGCAGGGACAGGGGCCCTGGAAACACCATATATTTT. This gives the protein CASRDRGPGNTIYF.

This clonotype was counted many times. The chain combines TRBV11-2 with TRBJ1-4, with D perhaps matching TRBD1 (5 bases). This CDR3 is built from 18 residues. Trimming stripped 4 bases from V and 8 bases from J, with 26 bases between. CDR1 SGHAT and CDR2 FQNNGV come from the germline V gene. CDR3 DNA sequence: TGTGCCAGCAGCTCCAAAGGGCTAAGGGCGGGGGACTGGGAAAAACTGTTTTTT. It is translated as CASSSKGLRAGDWEKLFF.